Below are 21 T cell receptor beta chains sequenced from a single sample in a study of blood T cell repertoires in COVID-19. Here immunoSEQ multiplex PCR was the method, and the copy in TCRdb shows in-frame clones only, minus some. This sample has tens of thousands of clones, with 80% to 90% found just once. Input material: peripheral blood. The receptors were sampled from a man aged 35 to 55 with acute or convalescent COVID-19.

This chain connects TRBV24-1 to TRBJ1-1; tentative D call: TRBD1 (6 bases). Germline V gene lookup returns CDR1 KGHDR and CDR2 SFDVKD. This CDR3 has 14 residues. V was pared by 3 bases and J by 9 bases, with 16 bases between. The CDR3 here is CATSDRGVRGKAFF. The CDR3 DNA follows: TGTGCCACCAGTGATCGGGGGGTGAGGGGGAAAGCTTTCTTT.

This clone was detected only once. CDR3 coding DNA: TGTGCCAGCAGTCGGGACAGGGCGCTAAATGAGCAGTTCTTC. Protein product: CASSRDRALNEQFF. The gene calls are TRBV2 and TRBJ2-1; 9 bases line up with TRBD1. This CDR3 region has 14 residues. From germline, CDR1 is SNHLY and CDR2 FYNNEI. V was pared by 5 bases and J by 7 bases, with 6 bases of the junction left unmatched.

This chain joins TRBV5-1 and TRBJ2-3; D is perhaps TRBD2 (6 bases). The CDR3 totals 14 residues. Germline CDR1 is SGHRS and CDR2 is YFSETQ. Trimming removed 2 bases at V and 4 bases at J, with 11 bases between. The CDR3 sequence is CASSFGGYADTQYF. CDR3 coding DNA: TGCGCCAGCAGCTTCGGAGGGTACGCAGATACGCAGTATTTT. Complete variable domain (other parts from reference TRBV5-1 and TRBJ2-3): KAGVTQTPRYLIKTRGQQVTLSCSPISGHRSVSWYQQTPGQGLQFLFEYFSETQRNKGNFPGRFSGRQFSNSRSEMNVSTLELGDSALYLCASSFGGYADTQYFGPGTRLTVL.

In this sample, this clone turned up once. This rearrangement joins TRBV9 to TRBJ1-5; 9 bases are a match to TRBD1. This CDR3 is built from 14 residues. V dropped 4 bases and J dropped 9; count of bases not matched to a gene: 8. The germline V gene encodes CDR1 SGDLS and CDR2 YYNGEE. For the CDR3, the DNA is TGTGCCAGCAGCTGGGGACAGGGAGGTGGGCCCCAGCATTTT. It codes for CASSWGQGGGPQHF.

This chain links TRBV7-2 with TRBJ1-5; D is perhaps TRBD1 (6 bases). Germline CDR1 SGHTA, CDR2 FQGNSA. The length of the CDR3 is 15 residues. The ends were cut back, 5 bases at V and 6 bases at J, with 17 bases in the middle. The DNA for the CDR3 is TGTGCCAGCAGCCTCAGGGGTGATCGGACTCAGCCCCAGCATTTT. Protein sequence: CASSLRGDRTQPQHF.

This sequence joins TRBV6-6 and TRBJ2-5; D gene ambiguous. The CDR3 loop spans 14 amino acids. In germline, CDR1 is MNHNY, CDR2 SVGAGI (reference sequence). The V end was cut by 4 bases, the J end by 5 bases, with 14 bases between. CDR3 sequence: CASSSRRAGETQYF. CDR3 DNA: TGTGCCAGCAGTTCGAGGCGCGCCGGGGAGACCCAGTACTTC.

Only a few counts were recorded for this clone. The gene calls are TRBV30 and TRBJ2-2; TRBD2 matches 9 bases. Germline values: CDR1 GTSNPN, CDR2 SVGIG (reference sequence). V shed 4 bases and J 3 bases; nucleotides not matched to a gene: 9. CDR3 length equals 16 residues. CDR3 in DNA: TGTGCCTGGAAGGGGGTAGCGGGGGCCCACACCGGGGAGCTGTTTTTT. Translation: CAWKGVAGAHTGELFF.

Written as DNA, the CDR3 is TGCAGCGCCTTTGGGACAGATTATAGCAATCAGCCCCAGCATTTT. Translated, it gives CSAFGTDYSNQPQHF. The J gene is TRBJ1-5, the V gene TRBV29-1, with 7 bases identical to TRBD1. J was trimmed by 0 bases and V by 7 bases; bases with no gene match: 9. This CDR3 region has 15 residues. Germline assignment: CDR1 SQVTM and CDR2 ANQGSEA.

This sequence joins TRBV2 and TRBJ2-1, with D maybe TRBD1 (6 bases). The CDR3 spans 13 residues. V gave up 5 bases and J gave up 5 bases, with 10 bases separating them. Germline CDR1 SNHLY, CDR2 FYNNEI. CDR3 region: CASSSQGNNEQFF. CDR3 in DNA: TGTGCCAGCAGTAGCCAGGGGAACAATGAGCAGTTCTTC.

V and J are TRBV6-1 and TRBJ1-5; 8 bases match TRBD1. The junction had 7 bases not matched to a gene; V was cut back by 1 base and J by 5 bases. This CDR3 contains 16 residues. Germline assignment: CDR1 MNHNS and CDR2 SASEGT. In DNA form, the CDR3 reads TGTGCCAGCAGTGAAGACCTTCCAGGGGGCTATCAGCCCCAGCATTTT. Translating gives CASSEDLPGGYQPQHF.

The CDR3 loop reads CATSDHARRGPGTYEQYF. Here the CDR3 DNA reads TGTGCCACCAGTGATCACGCTCGGAGGGGGCCGGGAACTTACGAGCAGTACTTC. The chain has TRBV24-1 and TRBJ2-7; D possibly corresponds to TRBD1 (7 bases). V was trimmed by 3 bases and J by 4 bases, leaving 24 bases between them. CDR1 and CDR2 from the germline V gene are KGHDR and SFDVKD. This CDR3 is built from 18 residues.

The V gene is TRBV5-1, the J gene TRBJ2-5, with 7 bases that match TRBD2. The germline gives CDR1 SGHRS, CDR2 YFSETQ. This CDR3 region has 15 residues. V trimming: 0 bases; J trimming: 5 bases; junction bases outside the gene matches: 7. The CDR3 loop is CASSLAQRGGETQYF. For the CDR3, the DNA is TGCGCCAGCAGCTTGGCGCAGCGGGGAGGGGAGACCCAGTACTTC.

The chain has TRBV9 and TRBJ1-1; D not certain. Germline V gene lookup returns CDR1 SGDLS and CDR2 YYNGEE. V gave up 4 bases and J gave up 0 bases, with 16 bases separating them. This CDR3 comprises 16 residues. DNA of the CDR3: TGTGCCAGCAGCCAAGACCGGAGGCGAATGAACACTGAAGCTTTCTTT. Its translation is CASSQDRRRMNTEAFF.

The chain uses TRBV9 and TRBJ2-5, with D possibly TRBD2 on 6 matching bases. CDR3 length equals 17 residues. Trimming stripped 2 bases from V and 2 bases from J, with 19 bases between. Germline CDR1 SGDLS, CDR2 YYNGEE. Here the CDR3 reads CASSVSAGLPGQETQYF. CDR3 coding DNA: TGTGCCAGCAGCGTCTCTGCGGGACTCCCGGGGCAAGAGACCCAGTACTTC.

The V and J genes are TRBV3-1 (or the pseudogene TRBV3-2) and TRBJ2-1; 8 bases align to TRBD2. V was clipped by 1 base and J by 3 bases; unmatched bases: 5. This CDR3 region has 16 residues. Per germline, CDR1 LGHDT and CDR2 YNNKEL (reference sequence). The CDR3: CASSQAWAGGYNEQFF. The CDR3 coding sequence is TGTGCCAGCAGCCAAGCGTGGGCGGGGGGCTACAATGAGCAGTTCTTC.

The chain combines TRBV27 with TRBJ1-2; D might be TRBD1 (6 bases). CDR3 size: 13 residues. Trimming took 6 bases from V and 10 from J, leaving 18 bases between them. CDR1 and CDR2 (germline): MNHEY, SMNVEV (reference sequence). The CDR3 sequence is CASSSGTLRDYTF. CDR3 nucleotides: TGTGCCAGCAGCTCAGGGACACTACGAGACTACACCTTC.

The chain couples TRBV5-5 to TRBJ2-7; perhaps TRBD2 as D (7 bases). Per the germline V gene, CDR1 is SGHKS and CDR2 is YYEKEE (reference sequence). The germline V and J ends were trimmed by 3 bases and 2 bases, with 12 bases remaining between them. This CDR3 is 14 amino acids long. The CDR3 DNA follows: TGTGCCAGCAGCTCGGGGGGCAAAACCTACGAGCAGTACTTC. Its protein is CASSSGGKTYEQYF.

The rearrangement joins TRBV25-1 to TRBJ1-2; 9 bases are a match to TRBD1. The junction had 11 bases not matched to a gene; V was cut back by 5 bases and J by 7 bases. CDR1 and CDR2 (germline): MGHDK, SYGVNS. There are 15 residues in the CDR3. CDR3 coding DNA: TGTGCCAGCAGTCCTCTCGGGACAGGGAGGGGTGGCTACACCTTC. It yields the protein CASSPLGTGRGGYTF.

The chain combines TRBV3-1 (or the pseudogene TRBV3-2) with TRBJ1-6, with 7 bases lining up with TRBD1. The trim removed 5 bases at V and 6 bases at J, leaving 4 bases unmatched. The CDR3 consists of 14 residues. Germline CDR1 and CDR2: LGHDT and YNNKEL (reference sequence). In DNA, the CDR3 is TGTGCCAGCAGCTCCCACAGGGGTAATTCACCCCTCCACTTT. Its protein product is CASSSHRGNSPLHF.

This clone was observed once. V is TRBV6-5 and J is TRBJ1-2; the D gene is possibly TRBD1 (6 bases). The germline V and J ends were trimmed by 2 bases and 8 bases, with 15 bases remaining between them. CDR3 length: 14 residues. In germline, CDR1 is MNHEY, CDR2 SVGAGI. The CDR3 is CASSYDPGTRGYTF. Written as DNA, the CDR3 is TGTGCCAGCAGTTACGATCCCGGGACAAGGGGCTACACCTTC.

The rearrangement links TRBV21-1 to TRBJ2-2; TRBD2 is taken as the D call from the table, unchecked against the DNA. TRBV21-1 is designated a pseudogene. CDR3 length equals 18 residues. The CDR3 spells CASSKVAGAHQNTGELFF. CDR3 in DNA: TGTGCCAGCAGCAAAGTGGCGGGGGCCCACCAGAACACCGGGGAGCTGTTTTTT.